The source of this T cell receptor (beta chain) is a study of spatial heterogeneity in lung cancer. Across the whole study: In the raw reads, each unique TCR and UMI combination was present more than ten times on average.

Time point in this sample: sample taken at primary tumor resection. The authors sequenced whole RNA from tumor, nontumor lung or frozen PBMC without sorting. Within the sample, this clonotype is medium-sized. V was trimmed by 3 bases and J by 0 bases, leaving 8 bases between them. The CDR3 spans 14 residues. TCRdb passed the 5' RACE reads through MiXCR, listing each CDR3 protein once. The sample includes 8,400 or so distinct CDR3 sequences, 4% to 5.5% of them seen just once. The chain employs TRBV12-3 or TRBV12-4 and TRBJ1-1; D remains unclear. The source was PBMCs, collected at surgery. This sequence originates from a male donor with early-stage non-small cell lung cancer. The CDR3 bases are TGTGCCAGCAGTTTGGTAGGGATGAACACTGAAGCTTTCTTT. As protein: CASSLVGMNTEAFF.